This T cell receptor (beta chain) emerged from a study of shared clonotypes between healthy human individuals. Across the study: The composition of the donors was a couple of women and a few men aged 18 to 49.

Profiled with immunoSEQ multiplex PCR; TCRdb holds only in-frame clones, not every one. Altogether 1.4 million to 1.5 million clones are present, 96% being singletons, with the ten largest covering roughly 1.2%. This sequence was found in a young man in good health. Input material: naive CD4+ T cells sorted from blood. Subset denoted: CD45RA+ positively selected.

CDR3 protein: CASSKTGGSYEQYF. The CDR3 region has the DNA TGTGCCAGCAGCAAGACAGGGGGCTCCTACGAGCAGTACTTC. This sequence joins TRBV6-5 and TRBJ2-7; 9 nucleotides line up with TRBD1. The length of the CDR3 is 14 residues. The germline V gene has CDR1 MNHEY and CDR2 SVGAGI. V trimming: 6 bases; J trimming: 0 bases; junction bases outside the gene matches: 3.